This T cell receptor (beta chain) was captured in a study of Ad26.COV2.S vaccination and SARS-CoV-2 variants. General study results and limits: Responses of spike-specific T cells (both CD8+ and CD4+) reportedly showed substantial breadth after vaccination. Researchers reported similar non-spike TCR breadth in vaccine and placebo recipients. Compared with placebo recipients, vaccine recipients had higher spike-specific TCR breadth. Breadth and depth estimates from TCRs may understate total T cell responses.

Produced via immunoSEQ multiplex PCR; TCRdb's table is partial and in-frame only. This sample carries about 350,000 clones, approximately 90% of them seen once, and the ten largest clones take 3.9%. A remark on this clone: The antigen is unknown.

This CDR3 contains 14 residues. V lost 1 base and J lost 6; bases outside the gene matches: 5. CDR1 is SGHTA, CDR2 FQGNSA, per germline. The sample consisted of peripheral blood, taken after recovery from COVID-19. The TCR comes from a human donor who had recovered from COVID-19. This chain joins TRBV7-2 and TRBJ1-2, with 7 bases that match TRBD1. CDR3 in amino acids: CASSLDRQGHGYTF. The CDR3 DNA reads TGTGCCAGCAGCTTAGACAGACAGGGCCATGGCTACACCTTC. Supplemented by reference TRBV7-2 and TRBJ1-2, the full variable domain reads GAGVSQSPSNKVTEKGKDVELRCDPISGHTALYWYRQSLGQGLEFLIYFQGNSAPDKSGLPSDRFSAERTGGSVSTLTIQRTQQEDSAVYLCASSLDRQGHGYTFGSGTRLTVV.